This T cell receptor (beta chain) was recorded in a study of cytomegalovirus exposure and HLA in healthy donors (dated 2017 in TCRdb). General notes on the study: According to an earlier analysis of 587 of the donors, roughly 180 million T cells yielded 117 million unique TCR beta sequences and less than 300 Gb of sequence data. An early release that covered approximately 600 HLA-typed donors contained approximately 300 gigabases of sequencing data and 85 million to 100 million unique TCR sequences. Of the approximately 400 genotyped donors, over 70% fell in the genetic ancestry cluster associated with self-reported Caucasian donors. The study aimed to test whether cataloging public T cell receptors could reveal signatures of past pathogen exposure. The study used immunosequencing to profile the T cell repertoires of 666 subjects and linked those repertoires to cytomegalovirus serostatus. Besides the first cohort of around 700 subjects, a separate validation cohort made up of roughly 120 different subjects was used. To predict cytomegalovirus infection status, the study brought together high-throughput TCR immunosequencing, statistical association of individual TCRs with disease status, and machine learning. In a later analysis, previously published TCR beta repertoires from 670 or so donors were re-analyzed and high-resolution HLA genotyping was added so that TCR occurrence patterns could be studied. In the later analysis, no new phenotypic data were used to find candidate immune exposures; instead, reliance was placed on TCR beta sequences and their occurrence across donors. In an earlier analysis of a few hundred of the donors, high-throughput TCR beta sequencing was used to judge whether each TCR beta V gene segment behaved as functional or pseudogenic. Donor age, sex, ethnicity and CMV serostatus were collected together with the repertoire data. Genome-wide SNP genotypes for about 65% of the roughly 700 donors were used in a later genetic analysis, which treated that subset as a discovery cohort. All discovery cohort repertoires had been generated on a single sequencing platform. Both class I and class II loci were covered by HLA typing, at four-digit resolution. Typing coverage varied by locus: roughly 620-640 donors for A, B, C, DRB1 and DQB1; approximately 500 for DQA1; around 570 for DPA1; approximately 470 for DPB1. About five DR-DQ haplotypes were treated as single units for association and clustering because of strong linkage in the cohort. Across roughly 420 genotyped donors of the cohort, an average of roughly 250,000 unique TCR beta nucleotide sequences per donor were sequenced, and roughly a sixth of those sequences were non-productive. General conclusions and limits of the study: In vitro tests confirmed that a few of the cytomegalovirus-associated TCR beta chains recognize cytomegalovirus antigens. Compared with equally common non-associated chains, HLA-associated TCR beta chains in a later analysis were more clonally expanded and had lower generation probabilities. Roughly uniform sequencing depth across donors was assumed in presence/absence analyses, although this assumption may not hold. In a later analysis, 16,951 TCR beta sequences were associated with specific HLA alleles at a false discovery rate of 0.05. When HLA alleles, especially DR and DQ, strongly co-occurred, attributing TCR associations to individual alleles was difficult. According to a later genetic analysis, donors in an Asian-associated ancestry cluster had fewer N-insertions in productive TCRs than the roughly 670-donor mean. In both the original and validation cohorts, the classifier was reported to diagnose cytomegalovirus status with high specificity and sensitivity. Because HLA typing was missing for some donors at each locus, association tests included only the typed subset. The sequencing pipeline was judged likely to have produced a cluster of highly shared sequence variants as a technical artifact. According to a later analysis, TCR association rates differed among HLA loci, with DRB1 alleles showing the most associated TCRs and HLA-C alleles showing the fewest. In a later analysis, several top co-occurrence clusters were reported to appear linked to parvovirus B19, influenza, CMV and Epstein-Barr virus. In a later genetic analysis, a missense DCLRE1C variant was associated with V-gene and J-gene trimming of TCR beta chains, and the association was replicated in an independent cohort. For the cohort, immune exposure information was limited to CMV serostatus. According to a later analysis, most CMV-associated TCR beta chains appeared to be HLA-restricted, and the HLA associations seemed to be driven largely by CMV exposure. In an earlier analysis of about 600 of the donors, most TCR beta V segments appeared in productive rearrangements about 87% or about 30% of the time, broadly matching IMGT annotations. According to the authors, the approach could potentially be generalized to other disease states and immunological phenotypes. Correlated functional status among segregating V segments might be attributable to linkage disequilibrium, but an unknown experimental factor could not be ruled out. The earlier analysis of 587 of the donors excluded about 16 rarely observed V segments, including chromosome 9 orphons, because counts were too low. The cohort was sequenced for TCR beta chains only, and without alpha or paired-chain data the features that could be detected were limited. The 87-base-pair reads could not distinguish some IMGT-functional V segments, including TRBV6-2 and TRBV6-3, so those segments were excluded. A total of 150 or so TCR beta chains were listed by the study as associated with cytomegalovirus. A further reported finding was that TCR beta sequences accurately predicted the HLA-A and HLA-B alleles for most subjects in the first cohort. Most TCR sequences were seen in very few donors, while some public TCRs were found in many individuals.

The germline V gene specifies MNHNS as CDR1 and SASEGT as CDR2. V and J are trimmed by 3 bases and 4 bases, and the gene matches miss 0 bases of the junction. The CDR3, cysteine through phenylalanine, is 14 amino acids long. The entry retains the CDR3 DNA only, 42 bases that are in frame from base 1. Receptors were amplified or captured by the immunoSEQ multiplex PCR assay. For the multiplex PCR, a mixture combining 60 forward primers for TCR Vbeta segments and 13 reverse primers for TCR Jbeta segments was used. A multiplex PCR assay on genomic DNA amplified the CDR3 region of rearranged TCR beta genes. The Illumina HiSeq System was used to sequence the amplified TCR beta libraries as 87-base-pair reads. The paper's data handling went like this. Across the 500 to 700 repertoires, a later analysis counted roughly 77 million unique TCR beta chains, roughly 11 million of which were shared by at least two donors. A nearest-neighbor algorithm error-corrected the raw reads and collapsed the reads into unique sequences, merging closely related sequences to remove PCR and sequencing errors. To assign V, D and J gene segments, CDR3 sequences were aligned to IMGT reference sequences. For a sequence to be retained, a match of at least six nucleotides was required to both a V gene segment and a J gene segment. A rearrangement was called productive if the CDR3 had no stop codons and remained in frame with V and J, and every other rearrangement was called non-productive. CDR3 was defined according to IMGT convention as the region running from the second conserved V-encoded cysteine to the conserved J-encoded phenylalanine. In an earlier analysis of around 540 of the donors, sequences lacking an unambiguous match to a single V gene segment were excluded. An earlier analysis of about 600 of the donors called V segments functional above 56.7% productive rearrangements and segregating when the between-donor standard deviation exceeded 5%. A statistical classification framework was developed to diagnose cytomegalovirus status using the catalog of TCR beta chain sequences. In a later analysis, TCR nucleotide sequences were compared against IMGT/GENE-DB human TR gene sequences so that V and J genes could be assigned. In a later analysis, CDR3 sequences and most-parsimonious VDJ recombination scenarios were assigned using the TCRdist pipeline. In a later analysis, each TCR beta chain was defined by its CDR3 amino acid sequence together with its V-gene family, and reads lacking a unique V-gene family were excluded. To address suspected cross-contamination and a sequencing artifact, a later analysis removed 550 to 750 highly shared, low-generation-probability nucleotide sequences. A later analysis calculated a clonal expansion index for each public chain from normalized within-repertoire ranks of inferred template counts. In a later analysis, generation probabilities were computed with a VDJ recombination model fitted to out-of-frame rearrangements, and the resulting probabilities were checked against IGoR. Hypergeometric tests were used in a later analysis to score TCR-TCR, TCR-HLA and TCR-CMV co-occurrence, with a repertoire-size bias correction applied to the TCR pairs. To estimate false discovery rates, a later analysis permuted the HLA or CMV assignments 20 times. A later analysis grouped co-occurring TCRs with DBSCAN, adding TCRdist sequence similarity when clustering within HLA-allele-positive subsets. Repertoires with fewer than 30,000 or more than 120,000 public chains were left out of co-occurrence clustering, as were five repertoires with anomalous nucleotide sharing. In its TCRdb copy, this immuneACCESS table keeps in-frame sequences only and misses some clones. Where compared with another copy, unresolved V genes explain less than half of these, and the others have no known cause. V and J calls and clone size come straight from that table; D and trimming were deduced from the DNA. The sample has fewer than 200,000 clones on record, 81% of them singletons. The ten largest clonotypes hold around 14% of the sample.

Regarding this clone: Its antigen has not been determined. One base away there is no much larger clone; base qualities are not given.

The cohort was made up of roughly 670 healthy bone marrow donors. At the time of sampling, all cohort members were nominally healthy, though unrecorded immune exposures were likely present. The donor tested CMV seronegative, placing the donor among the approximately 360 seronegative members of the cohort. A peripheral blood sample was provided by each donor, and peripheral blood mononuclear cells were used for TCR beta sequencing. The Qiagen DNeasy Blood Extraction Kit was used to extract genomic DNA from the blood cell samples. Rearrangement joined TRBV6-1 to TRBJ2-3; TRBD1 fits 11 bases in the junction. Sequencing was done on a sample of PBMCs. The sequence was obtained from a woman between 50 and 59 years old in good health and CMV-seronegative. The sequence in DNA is TGTGCCAGCAGTGAGGGACAGGGGGCAGATACGCAGTATTTT. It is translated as CASSEGQGADTQYF.